This T cell receptor beta chain was captured by sequencing in a study of memory CD4+ T cells and cytomegalovirus serostatus. Generated by immunoSEQ multiplex PCR, the TCRdb table keeps only in-frame clones and is missing some. The sample has about 56,000 clones, 70% to 75% seen once; the top ten hold around 2.7%. Single viable CD3+CD4+CD8-CD45RO+ cells were sorted as the memory CD4+ T cells. The sequence came from an adult in good health and CMV-seropositive. The material sequenced was memory CD4+ T cells from blood.

CDR3 sequence (DNA): TGTGCCAGCAGCAAATCCGGGACTAGCGGGAGGGGGACCCAGTACTTC. Its translation: CASSKSGTSGRGTQYF. The chain couples TRBV7-2 to TRBJ2-5; 16 nucleotides match TRBD2. The CDR3 has 16 residues. The V and J ends lost 5 bases and 7 bases, in that order; junction bases with no gene match: 7. Germline V lookup: CDR1 SGHTA, CDR2 FQGNSA.